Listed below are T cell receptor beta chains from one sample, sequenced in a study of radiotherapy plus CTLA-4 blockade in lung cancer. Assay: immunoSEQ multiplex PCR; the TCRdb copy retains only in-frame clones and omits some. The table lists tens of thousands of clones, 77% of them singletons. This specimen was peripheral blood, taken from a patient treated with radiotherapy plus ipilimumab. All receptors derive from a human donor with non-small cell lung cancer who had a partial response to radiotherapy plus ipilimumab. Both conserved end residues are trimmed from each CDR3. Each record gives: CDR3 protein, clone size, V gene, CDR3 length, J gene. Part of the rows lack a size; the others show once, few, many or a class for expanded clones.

CDR3: ASSYGGYTEAF
size: NA
V: TRBV6-5
length: 11
J: TRBJ1-1

CDR3: ASSRATGELF
size: once
V: TRBV27
length: 10
J: TRBJ2-2

CDR3: ASSPLAGGRETQY
size: NA
V: TRBV4-1
length: 13
J: TRBJ2-5

CDR3: ASSVGRQGDSPLH
size: once
V: TRBV9
length: 13
J: TRBJ1-6

CDR3: ASSTRSGATGELF
size: once
V: TRBV19
length: 13
J: TRBJ2-2

CDR3: ASSPRGLSNQPQH
size: NA
V: TRBV28
length: 13
J: TRBJ1-5

CDR3: ASSLTSNSPLH
size: NA
V: TRBV5-6
length: 11
J: TRBJ1-6

CDR3: ASSRDRGATEAF
size: NA
V: TRBV5-1
length: 12
J: TRBJ1-1

CDR3: ASGEYLGGGNQPQH
size: NA
V: TRBV19
length: 14
J: TRBJ1-5

CDR3: ATLSGNTIY
size: NA
V: TRBV19
length: 9
J: TRBJ1-3

CDR3: ASSETGYNSPLH
size: few
V: TRBV6-1
length: 12
J: TRBJ1-6

CDR3: ASSSTGSLNTEAF
size: NA
V: TRBV19
length: 13
J: TRBJ1-1

CDR3: ASSPQQGWGYT
size: NA
V: TRBV6-5
length: 11
J: TRBJ1-2

CDR3: ASSQWAGYNEQF
size: NA
V: TRBV14
length: 12
J: TRBJ2-1

CDR3: ASSDGAGGELF
size: few
V: TRBV5-1
length: 11
J: TRBJ2-2

CDR3: ASSTLLAGGLYEQF
size: few
V: TRBV27
length: 14
J: TRBJ2-1

CDR3: ASRDRVPSSYEQY
size: NA
V: TRBV6-5
length: 13
J: TRBJ2-7

CDR3: ASSPPNTKNQPQH
size: NA
V: TRBV18
length: 13
J: TRBJ1-5

CDR3: ASSVALRTEETQY
size: NA
V: TRBV9
length: 13
J: TRBJ2-5

CDR3: ASRLQGGTEAF
size: NA
V: TRBV27
length: 11
J: TRBJ1-1

CDR3: ASSRSGKTGELF
size: NA
V: TRBV7-2
length: 12
J: TRBJ2-2

CDR3: ASRTGTGNYGYT
size: few
V: TRBV5-1
length: 12
J: TRBJ1-2

CDR3: ASSPAGGGIREQF
size: few
V: TRBV5-4
length: 13
J: TRBJ2-1

CDR3: ASSFQRVPSEQY
size: few
V: TRBV6-6
length: 12
J: TRBJ2-7

CDR3: ASSLSGLYEQY
size: many
V: TRBV5-1
length: 11
J: TRBJ2-7

CDR3: ASSQEAAGAKNQPQH
size: NA
V: TRBV27
length: 15
J: TRBJ1-5

CDR3: ASSLRSGGPTYNEQF
size: NA
V: TRBV7-2
length: 15
J: TRBJ2-1

CDR3: AIRDTEETQY
size: few
V: TRBV10-3
length: 10
J: TRBJ2-5

CDR3: SVEDLRASVEGTDTQY
size: few
V: TRBV29-1
length: 16
J: TRBJ2-3

CDR3: ASSPSVNTEAF
size: NA
V: TRBV4-2
length: 11
J: TRBJ1-1

CDR3: ASSQGQGSGNTIY
size: NA
V: TRBV6-5
length: 13
J: TRBJ1-3

CDR3: ASSAGQGLHEQY
size: NA
V: TRBV5-6
length: 12
J: TRBJ2-7

CDR3: ASSQDRVGGRSEKLF
size: NA
V: TRBV4-2
length: 15
J: TRBJ1-4

CDR3: ASSQVRGEGYGYT
size: NA
V: TRBV4-3
length: 13
J: TRBJ1-2

CDR3: ASRYMDRHPTDTQY
size: NA
V: TRBV5-5
length: 14
J: TRBJ2-3